The 15 T cell receptor beta chains below were found in one sample sequenced in a study of T cells in women clearing cervical HPV infection. Only in-frame clones appear in the TCRdb table, and some are missing; sequencing was by immunoSEQ multiplex PCR. This repertoire includes 15,000 to 20,000 clones. The specimen was blood buffy coat. Receptors originate from a woman between 18 and 70 years old with a cervical HPV16 infection that either progressed to CIN3+ or cleared (not recorded which).

As to this clone: Sequencing ends 3 residues short of the CDR3 end; the germline J gene provides the rest. The chain has TRBV6-2 or TRBV6-3 and TRBJ1-1; D possibly corresponds to TRBD1 (5 bases). Between the trimmed V and J ends, which lost 2 bases and 7 bases, there was a span of 11 bases. This CDR3 is built from 13 residues. From germline, CDR1 is MNHEY and CDR2 SVGEGT. This chain's CDR3 is CASSYQGGIEAFF. The sequenced part of the CDR3 DNA is TGTGCCAGCAGTTACCAGGGAGGGATTGAA.

A word on this clone: Read sequence stops 3 residues before the CDR3 end, and the germline J gene provides the missing end. The V gene is TRBV6-2 or TRBV6-3, the J gene TRBJ2-7; 8 nucleotides agree with TRBD2. The V gene's germline CDR1 is MNHEY and CDR2 SVGEGT. The junction had 6 bases not matched to a gene; V was cut back by 2 bases and J by 6 bases. The CDR3 runs to 14 residues. The CDR3 bases that were read are TGTGCCAGCAGTTACATAGCGGGACCCTCCGAG. It codes for CASSYIAGPSE. In full, the CDR3 reads CASSYIAGPSEQYF.

On this clone itself: The CDR3 goes on 3 residues after the read ends, and that part is filled in from the germline J gene. V and J are TRBV18 and TRBJ2-7; 7 nucleotides match TRBD1. The CDR3 totals 14 residues. From germline, CDR1 is KGHSH and CDR2 LQKENI. V shed 4 bases, J shed 5 bases, and the junction held 8 bases outside the gene matches. The CDR3 DNA, read in part, is TGTGCCAGCTCACGGGGGTCCGACAGGGACGAG. Its translation: CASSRGSDRDE. The whole CDR3 reads CASSRGSDRDEQYF. The full variable domain, its missing parts supplied by reference TRBV18 and TRBJ2-7, is NAGVMQNPRHLVRRRGQEARLRCSPMKGHSHVYWYRQLPEEGLKFMVYLQKENIIDESGMPKERFSAEFPKEGPSILRIQQVVRGDSAAYFCASSRGSDRDEQYFGPGTRLTVT.

Comment on this clone: Read coverage stops 3 residues before the CDR3 terminus; the germline J gene supplies the remainder. The chain has TRBV6-2 or TRBV6-3 and TRBJ2-1; 8 bases line up with TRBD1. The length of the CDR3 is 17 residues. After removal of 6 bases from V and 9 bases from J, the junction contained 19 bases not matched to a gene. The germline CDR1 and CDR2 sequences are MNHEY and SVGEGT. The CDR3 reads CASRPLRFGQGPLEQFF. The CDR3 DNA, read in part, is TGTGCCAGCAGACCTCTTCGCTTCGGACAGGGCCCCCTTGAG.

A remark on this clone: With the read ending 3 residues before the CDR3 end, the germline J gene is used to fill in that end. J is TRBJ2-6 and V is TRBV5-1; a possible D gene is TRBD2 (5 bases). The CDR3 totals 15 residues. From germline, CDR1 is SGHRS and CDR2 YFSETQ. Trimming took 5 bases from V and 0 from J, leaving 9 bases between them. The CDR3 protein is CASRSGSSGANVLTF. The sequenced part of the CDR3 DNA is TGCGCCAGCAGAAGCGGAAGCTCTGGGGCCAACGTC. Complete variable domain (other parts from reference TRBV5-1 and TRBJ2-6): KAGVTQTPRYLIKTRGQQVTLSCSPISGHRSVSWYQQTPGQGLQFLFEYFSETQRNKGNFPGRFSGRQFSNSRSEMNVSTLELGDSALYLCASRSGSSGANVLTFGAGSRLTVL.

With respect to this clone: The read ends 3 residues shy of where the CDR3 ends; the end is completed using the germline J gene. The rearrangement links TRBV7-2 to TRBJ2-1; a possible D gene is TRBD2 (7 bases). The length of the CDR3 is 15 residues. V was trimmed by 2 bases and J by 8 bases, leaving 16 bases between them. The germline V gene encodes CDR1 SGHTA and CDR2 FQGNSA. CDR3 bases read: TGTGCCAGCAGCTTAAGGGGGGGGAGACTGGATGAG. Its protein is CASSLRGGRLDE. The full CDR3 reads CASSLRGGRLDEQFF.

With regard to this clone: The read ends 3 residues before the CDR3 terminus; that terminus is restored from the germline J gene. This chain joins TRBV7-2 and TRBJ1-2; 9 bases agree with TRBD1. This CDR3 spans 14 amino acids. Germline trimming cut 5 bases from V and 4 bases from J; bases unmatched to any gene: 5. The germline V gene encodes CDR1 SGHTA and CDR2 FQGNSA. CDR3 DNA, as far as it was read: TGTGCCAGCAGCCCAGGGACAGGGTCCTATGGC. Translation gives CASSPGTGSYG. In full, the CDR3 reads CASSPGTGSYGYTF. The entire variable domain, with the rest obtained from reference TRBV7-2 and TRBJ1-2, is as follows: GAGVSQSPSNKVTEKGKDVELRCDPISGHTALYWYRQSLGQGLEFLIYFQGNSAPDKSGLPSDRFSAERTGGSVSTLTIQRTQQEDSAVYLCASSPGTGSYGYTFGSGTRLTVV.

CDR3 residues: CASSPGQGISGANVLTF. CDR3 bases read: TGTGCCAGCAGTCCGGGACAGGGAATCTCTGGGGCCAACGTC. The J gene is TRBJ2-6, the V gene TRBV12-3 or TRBV12-4; 9 nucleotides match TRBD1. The CDR3 is cut off 3 residues early in the read; its end comes from the germline J gene. With 5 bases clipped from V and 0 bases from J, the junction kept 5 bases outside the gene matches. The CDR3 covers 17 residues.

As for this clone: From the germline J gene comes the end of the CDR3, since the read stops 3 residues before it. V usage is TRBV20-1 and J usage is TRBJ1-4, with 8 bases fitting TRBD1. Germline values: CDR1 DFQATT, CDR2 SNEGSKA (reference sequence). The CDR3 totals 16 residues. Germline trimming cut 1 base from V and 2 bases from J; bases unmatched to any gene: 6. Partial CDR3 DNA: TGCAGTGCTAGAGGGACAGGGAAAGGGACTAATGAAAAA. This translates into CSARGTGKGTNEK. The CDR3 in full is CSARGTGKGTNEKLFF.

Note on this clone: The read finishes 3 residues shy of the CDR3 end, and the germline J gene is used to complete it. This chain links TRBV2 with TRBJ2-7; D may be TRBD1 (6 bases). CDR1 is SNHLY, CDR2 FYNNEI, per germline. The length of the CDR3 is 16 residues. Trimming left V 8 bases short and J 5 bases short, with 25 bases between. CDR3 sequence: CASWARTVGPEDEQYF. The part of the CDR3 DNA that was read is TGTGCCAGCTGGGCCAGGACAGTGGGTCCGGAGGACGAG. Filled out from reference TRBV2 and TRBJ2-7, the complete variable domain reads EPEVTQTPSHQVTQMGQEVILRCVPISNHLYFYWYRQILGQKVEFLVSFYNNEISEKSEIFDDQFSVERPDGSNFTLKIRSTKLEDSAMYFCASWARTVGPEDEQYFGPGTRLTVT.

Points on this clone: Read sequence stops 3 residues before the CDR3 end, and the germline J gene provides the missing end. This chain connects TRBV2 to TRBJ1-2, with D perhaps matching TRBD1 (6 bases). This CDR3 contains 13 residues. Per germline, CDR1 SNHLY and CDR2 FYNNEI. Partial CDR3 DNA: TGTGCCAGCAGCGCCGAAGGTCAGGGGAGC. This encodes CASSAEGQGS. Given in full, the CDR3 is CASSAEGQGSYTF.

Note on this clone: The read stops 3 residues short of the end of the CDR3; the missing end is completed from the germline J gene. The chain combines TRBV12-3 or TRBV12-4 with TRBJ2-3, with TRBD1 as a possible D gene (6 bases). V dropped 2 bases and J dropped 5 bases, with 11 bases sitting between them. There are 14 residues in the CDR3. The CDR3 sequence is CASSLRLGGDTQYF. The sequenced CDR3 bases are TGTGCCAGCAGTTTACGGCTAGGGGGAGATACG.

Comments on this clone: The read is 3 residues too short to cover the CDR3 end, so that end is filled in from the germline J gene. The chain carries TRBV20-1 and TRBJ1-1; 12 bases align to TRBD1. The CDR3 is 17 residues long. Germline V gives CDR1 DFQATT, CDR2 SNEGSKA (reference sequence). Trimming at V came to 6 bases and at J to 4 bases, leaving 15 bases not matched to a gene. The sequenced part of the CDR3 DNA is TGCAGTGCCGCAAGGGCGGGACAGGGGGCGGGGGGCACTGAA. Amino acids: CSAARAGQGAGGTE. Given in full, the CDR3 is CSAARAGQGAGGTEAFF.

To note about this clone: The read stops 3 residues short of the end of the CDR3; the missing end is completed from the germline J gene. The chain couples TRBV6-2 or TRBV6-3 to TRBJ2-5; weak D call: TRBD2 (6 bases). This CDR3 is 16 amino acids long. V lost 5 bases to trimming and J lost 4 bases, with 20 bases between them. The germline V gene has CDR1 MNHEY and CDR2 SVGEGT. The CDR3 protein is CASSTRGVRKGETQYF. The part of the CDR3 DNA that was read is TGTGCCAGCAGTACGCGGGGAGTCCGAAAGGGAGAGACC.

A note on this clone: The missing CDR3 end, 3 residues past where the read stops, is filled in from the germline J gene. The chain employs TRBV5-6 and TRBJ2-1; the match to TRBD2 covers 9 bases. The junction had 8 bases not matched to a gene; V was cut back by 1 base and J by 9 bases. CDR3 length: 15 amino acids. Germline V lookup: CDR1 SGHDT, CDR2 YYEEEE. Incomplete CDR3 DNA: TGTGCCAGCAGCTTGCGGGGAGCGGGGGGCAGTGAG. Translating gives CASSLRGAGGSE. The CDR3 in its entirety is CASSLRGAGGSEQFF.